The rows below give T cell receptor beta chains drawn from one sample of a study of T cell responses to AZD1222 COVID-19 vaccine. Measured with immunoSEQ multiplex PCR; TCRdb has only the in-frame clones, and not every one. Of 100,000 to 150,000 clones in the sample, 80% to 95% were seen once. The sequencing here drew on peripheral blood, taken 28 days after the second AZD1222 dose. The receptors shown here come from an adult who received the AZD1222 COVID-19 vaccine. Both conserved end residues are part of each CDR3. A D gene is named only where the DNA matches it firmly. Only some rows state a clone size, as once, few, many or a class for expanded clones.

DNA	CDR3	size	D	V	J
TGTGCCAGCATGGCGGGAGGCCACGAGGCGGATACGCAGTATTTT	CASMAGGHEADTQYF	NA	TRBD2	TRBV28	TRBJ2-3
TGTGCCAGCAGCCCGGGACTAGCGGGAGGGTACGAGCAGTACTTC	CASSPGLAGGYEQYF	NA	TRBD2	TRBV5-4	TRBJ2-7
TGTGCCAGCAGTCCGAGCACAGATACGCAGTATTTT	CASSPSTDTQYF	NA	NA	TRBV27	TRBJ2-3
TGCAGTGCAGGGCGAGCTTTCTTT	CSAGRAFF	NA	NA	TRBV20-1	TRBJ1-1
TGTGCCACCAGTGATCCGGGACTCCAGGGTGAGCAGTTCTTC	CATSDPGLQGEQFF	NA	NA	TRBV24-1	TRBJ2-1
TGCGCCAGCAGCTTAAGCGGGGGCGGAGATACGCAGTATTTT	CASSLSGGGDTQYF	NA	TRBD2	TRBV5-1	TRBJ2-3
TGTGCCAGCAGCACCGGGGGAGCGGGAAACAATGAGCAGTTCTTC	CASSTGGAGNNEQFF	NA	TRBD2	TRBV7-3	TRBJ2-1
TGTGCCATCTTTGGGGATACCGGGGAGCTGTTTTTT	CAIFGDTGELFF	NA	NA	TRBV10-3	TRBJ2-2
TGTGCCAGCAGTTACTCCCCGGGGAGGAGCGGGAGGGCCTACAATGAGCAGTTCTTC	CASSYSPGRSGRAYNEQFF	NA	TRBD2	TRBV6-2/TRBV6-3	TRBJ2-1
TGTGCCAGCAGCCAGGGGACTGCGAATTCACCCCTCCACTTT	CASSQGTANSPLHF	NA	NA	TRBV3-1/TRBV3-2	TRBJ1-6
TGTGCCAGCAGCTTGTATTCAGGGAACGAGCAGTACTTC	CASSLYSGNEQYF	NA	NA	TRBV5-4	TRBJ2-7
TGTGCCGCTTCGACAGGCGGGAACACTGAAGCTTTCTTT	CAASTGGNTEAFF	NA	NA	TRBV10-3	TRBJ1-1
TGTGCCAGCAGCTTGGGGGGGACTAGCGGGAGGACCCGGCAGTTCTTC	CASSLGGTSGRTRQFF	NA	TRBD2	TRBV7-3	TRBJ2-1
TGTGCCAGTAGTATATACGGGGGGGGCTCAGATACGCAGTATTTT	CASSIYGGGSDTQYF	NA	TRBD2	TRBV19	TRBJ2-3
TGTGCCAGCAGCTTGTTTGGGGACAGGGACTGGGGCTACACCTTC	CASSLFGDRDWGYTF	once	TRBD1	TRBV5-6	TRBJ1-2
TGTGGTCGCCTGAACTCCTACGAGCAGTACTTC	CGRLNSYEQYF	NA	NA	TRBV19	TRBJ2-7
TGTGCCATCAGTGAGTCGATTCTAGTAATGGAGACCCAGTACTTC	CAISESILVMETQYF	NA	NA	TRBV10-3	TRBJ2-5
TGTGCCAGCAGTTACTCGGGGGCAGGGCCGAACACTGAAGCTTTCTTT	CASSYSGAGPNTEAFF	NA	NA	TRBV6-6	TRBJ1-1
TGTGCCAGCAGCTTAGGGGTGAGGTCTGAAGCTTTCTTT	CASSLGVRSEAFF	NA	NA	TRBV7-2	TRBJ1-1
TGTGCCAGCACCCCCGGGACTAGCGGCTACAATGAGCAGTTCTTC	CASTPGTSGYNEQFF	NA	TRBD2	TRBV6-2/TRBV6-3	TRBJ2-1
TGTGCCAGCAGCCCTGGGGGGGAGAGAGGCTCTGGAAACACCATATATTTT	CASSPGGERGSGNTIYF	once	NA	TRBV6-2/TRBV6-3	TRBJ1-3
TGTGCCAGCAGCGTAGACGGGGGCCGAGCTTTCTTT	CASSVDGGRAFF	NA	NA	TRBV9	TRBJ1-1
TGTGCCAGCAGCTTAACTTTAGGGGGCGAGCAGTACTTC	CASSLTLGGEQYF	NA	NA	TRBV7-3	TRBJ2-7
TGTGCCAGCAGCCCGACCTACAGGGATCTTTACTCTGGGGCCAACGTCCTGACTTTC	CASSPTYRDLYSGANVLTF	once	NA	TRBV5-7	TRBJ2-6
TGTGCCAGCAGCTCGGGGACAGGGGCGTCCCTGAACACTGAAGCTTTCTTT	CASSSGTGASLNTEAFF	NA	TRBD1	TRBV5-6	TRBJ1-1
TGTGCCAGCAGCCGGGACACTGAAGCTTTCTTT	CASSRDTEAFF	NA	NA	TRBV7-6	TRBJ1-1
TGTGCCAGCAGCCAGGGACAGGGGGCTAACTATGGCTACACCTTC	CASSQGQGANYGYTF	NA	TRBD1	TRBV7-2	TRBJ1-2
TGTGCCAGCAGCCCGCACTGGGGGACTAACAATGAGCAGTTCTTC	CASSPHWGTNNEQFF	NA	TRBD2	TRBV7-2	TRBJ2-1
TGTGCCAGCAGCCCTCCGATGGCAGATACGCAGTATTTT	CASSPPMADTQYF	NA	NA	TRBV7-9	TRBJ2-3
TGTGCCAGCAGCCCCGGGTCGGCAGAGACCCAGTACTTC	CASSPGSAETQYF	NA	NA	TRBV7-7	TRBJ2-5
TGTGCCAGCAGCCAAGACGGGACAGCCACGGAGCAGTACTTC	CASSQDGTATEQYF	NA	TRBD1	TRBV4-2	TRBJ2-7
TGTGCCAGCAGTCTCCAAGGACAGGGAGGAGGAAACACCATATATTTT	CASSLQGQGGGNTIYF	NA	TRBD1	TRBV6-2/TRBV6-3	TRBJ1-3
TGCAGCGTTGAACGGACAGGGGAGGGTATTAGGTACACCTTC	CSVERTGEGIRYTF	NA	TRBD1	TRBV29-1	TRBJ1-2
TGTGCCAGCAGCGTTGGACAGGGGGATAATTCACCCCTCCACTTT	CASSVGQGDNSPLHF	NA	TRBD1	TRBV9	TRBJ1-6
TGTGCCATCAGTGAGTCTTGGGGGTTCGAGGGAGTGGGAGAGACCCAGTACTTC	CAISESWGFEGVGETQYF	NA	NA	TRBV10-3	TRBJ2-5
TGCGCCAGCAGCCAAGGCGGGGGACAGGGGCGGTTTGCGGAGACCCAGTACTTC	CASSQGGGQGRFAETQYF	NA	TRBD1	TRBV4-3	TRBJ2-5
TGTGCCAGCAGTTCTAACTATGGCTACACCTTC	CASSSNYGYTF	few	NA	TRBV28	TRBJ1-2
TGTGCCAGCAGTGAAGTAACTAGAGGGTTGGATGGCTACACCTTC	CASSEVTRGLDGYTF	NA	NA	TRBV6-1	TRBJ1-2
TGTGCCAGCAGCGTGGGTCTCGGGCAGCCCCAGCATTTT	CASSVGLGQPQHF	once	NA	TRBV9	TRBJ1-5
TGTGCCAGTAACTCGGGGGGGACAGATACGCAGTATTTT	CASNSGGTDTQYF	NA	TRBD2	TRBV4-2	TRBJ2-3
TGTGCCAGCAGGTCTGCGGGACAGGGGGCAAACGAGCAGTACTTC	CASRSAGQGANEQYF	NA	TRBD1	TRBV27	TRBJ2-7
TGTGCCAGCAGCTACGGACCCGAGTCCTCTGGAAACACCATATATTTT	CASSYGPESSGNTIYF	NA	NA	TRBV7-9	TRBJ1-3
TGTGCCAGCAGCCAATCTATCGGGACAAAGGGCGAGCAGTACTTC	CASSQSIGTKGEQYF	NA	NA	TRBV16	TRBJ2-7
TGCGCCAGCAGCCAAGGGGCAGGGGCTGGAGAGACCCAGTACTTC	CASSQGAGAGETQYF	NA	NA	TRBV4-1	TRBJ2-5
TGCGCCAGCAGCCAAGGAGGATCAGAGACCCAGTACTTC	CASSQGGSETQYF	NA	NA	TRBV4-3	TRBJ2-5
TGTGCCAGCAGCTTGAAGGCTTCTGCGGATTCACCCCTCCACTTT	CASSLKASADSPLHF	once	NA	TRBV5-4	TRBJ1-6
TGTGCCAGCAGCCGTAATTGGGGGAGGGAAGAGACCCAGTACTTC	CASSRNWGREETQYF	NA	TRBD2	TRBV11-2	TRBJ2-5
TGTGCCAGTAGTCTCGGGACAGCCTTTAATGAGCAGTTCTTC	CASSLGTAFNEQFF	NA	TRBD1	TRBV19	TRBJ2-1
TGTGCCAGCAGCTCAGACGGACAATACAATGAGCAGTTCTTC	CASSSDGQYNEQFF	NA	NA	TRBV7-9	TRBJ2-1
TGCGCCAGCAGCCAATCTAGCGGAACCTACGAGCAGTACTTC	CASSQSSGTYEQYF	NA	TRBD2	TRBV4-3	TRBJ2-7
TGTGCCAGCAGTGAAGGGGTGGGGAACACTGAAGCTTTCTTT	CASSEGVGNTEAFF	NA	NA	TRBV6-1	TRBJ1-1
TGTGCCAGTAGTATAGATCTGGCGGGGAATTTCTATGGCTACACCTTC	CASSIDLAGNFYGYTF	NA	NA	TRBV19	TRBJ1-2
TGTGCCATCAGTGATTCCGGGACAGCCGACACTGAAGCTTTCTTT	CAISDSGTADTEAFF	NA	TRBD1	TRBV10-3	TRBJ1-1
TGTGCCAGCAGCTTCTTGGGGGAACCCACAGATACGCAGTATTTT	CASSFLGEPTDTQYF	NA	NA	TRBV7-3	TRBJ2-3
TGTGCCAGCGGTACAGGGTTAGGCAATCAGCCCCAGCATTTT	CASGTGLGNQPQHF	NA	NA	TRBV6-5	TRBJ1-5